This T cell receptor (beta chain) was captured by sequencing in a study of CD8+CD57+ T cells in acquired aplastic anemia (dated by TCRdb to between 2018 and 2020). For context, the study as a whole: DNA extracted from sorted CD4+ and CD8+ cells had a mean of 3.2 ug, with a range of roughly 0.18 to 27.4 ug. A CD8+CD57+ expansion meant a frequency higher than the mean frequency seen in healthy subjects.

Patients chosen for sequencing had shown expansion of CD8+CD57+ cells by flow cytometry. All patients had severe acquired aplastic anemia diagnosed by International Study of Aplastic Anemia and Agranulocytosis and Camitta criteria. No patient had received any therapy when blood was sampled. In this study, sorted CD4+ and CD8+ T cells from the blood of healthy subjects and of severe aplastic anemia patients had their TCR repertoires deep-sequenced. Patients were enrolled under clinicaltrials.gov protocols 00001620, 01623167, 00001397, 00071045, 00081523 and 00961064 in the USA. Ficoll-Paque density gradient centrifugation was used to isolate peripheral blood mononuclear cells. Before DNA extraction, CD4+ and CD8+ T cells were sorted with FACS or magnetic beads. Compared with germline, V lacks 7 bases and J lacks 5 bases; bases without a gene match: 11. Inclusive of the bounding cysteine and phenylalanine, the CDR3 is 15 residues long. Left in the record is the CDR3 DNA by itself, 45 bases read in frame from the first base. The germline V gene (reference sequence) supplies CDR1 LNHDA and CDR2 SQIVND.

Worth noting for this clonotype: Its recognized antigen is unknown. No clone much larger than this one lies a single base away; base qualities are absent.

The full study reports these points: No significant difference in CD8+ Simpson's diversity was found between patients and healthy controls (P=0.060). Although under 35 CD8+ CDR3 sequences were shared by patients and controls, these sequences appeared highly expressed in patients and within the immunodominant clones of patients.

Genomic DNA was used as template for profiling of TCR beta VDJ combinations and CDR3 sequences. TCR repertoire sequencing was run on an Illumina HiSeq 2000. As for the original processing: TRBV/TRBJ rearrangement plots, CDR3 size and DJ length profiles, and Simpson's diversity index were used to assess repertoires. Whichever DNA sequence was most abundant in the deep sequencing data was defined as the immunodominant clone. CDR3 amino acid sequences were screened for sharing across subjects and compared with published repertoires and the VDJdb database. TCRdb cleaned the public reads at Q25 with fastp, built clones with MiXCR and kept in-frame beta chains. Records with the same CDR3 protein are collapsed into one entry carrying the most frequent genes and DNA. TCRdb, rather than the study authors, made the V and J calls. Across this sample there are about 200,000 distinct CDR3 sequences, with approximately 65% seen only once. Under 60% of the sample is held by the ten biggest clonotypes.

This receptor chain uses TRBV19 and TRBJ2-1, with TRBD1 identical over 7 junction bases. The sequenced sample was sorted CD4+, CD8+, or CD8+CD57+ T cells (not recorded which) from PBMCs. The clonotype originates from a human donor with aplastic anemia. The DNA is as follows: TGTGCCAGTAATTTAGGGACAGCCTCTAACAATGAGCAGTTCTTC. It encodes CASNLGTASNNEQFF.